This T cell receptor (beta chain) was documented in a study of blood T cell repertoires in COVID-19 (dated by TCRdb to 2019 to 2021). With regard to the full study: The collaborator samples originated in the United States, Italy and Spain and spanned the acute and convalescent phases of COVID-19. Deeply sampled blood TCRbeta repertoires from subjects exposed to, actively infected with, or recovered from COVID-19 were included in the dataset. Samples were obtained from the ongoing ImmuneRACE study (first 160 participants) and from over 1,000 subjects provided by 6 global collaborators. The prospective study material was composed of cDNA or gDNA derived from T cells, B-cell-depleted T cells, or PBMCs. The repertoires were released in a freely available public database intended as a resource for research on the immune response to SARS-CoV-2. Nearly every sample came with metadata listing a de-identified subject ID, COVID-19 status, age in years and sex. Where available, HLA class I and class II types were taken from metadata supplied by the sample provider and were not determined by assay-based typing. General study outcomes and caveats: The amount of clinical and demographic metadata varied by source and participant and was provided uncurated.

In the prospective study, participants were roughly 18 to 95 years old, resided in 20 to 30 geographic areas of the United States, and were enrolled through a virtual design. To assign participants to cohorts, the prospective study relied on clinical history that participants themselves reported in a screening survey and a study questionnaire. Recovered participants in ImmuneRACE Cohort 3 were defined as having two consecutive negative NP/OP PCR tests, clearance from a healthcare professional, or resolution of symptoms. In the prospective study, mobile phlebotomists collected whole blood, serum and a nasopharyngeal or oropharyngeal swab from each participant. Additional blood draws and questionnaires over an approximately two-month period could optionally be provided by prospective study participants. Before DNA extraction, prospective study blood samples were shipped either frozen or at room temperature.

TCRbeta CDR3 regions were amplified from genomic DNA by means of the immunoSEQ Assay, a bias-controlled multiplex PCR. The authors' pipeline ran thus. Within the assay, amplification of reference gene primers was used to estimate how many nucleated cells each sample contained. To quantify the absolute abundance of each unique TCRbeta CDR3 rearrangement, sequence reads were collapsed and filtered. For each sample, productive Simpson clonality was calculated as the square root of Simpson's diversity index over productive rearrangements. TCRdb took this table from immuneACCESS and kept in-frame rearrangements with V and J called. Such tables lack part of the clones; where checked against another copy, unresolved V genes explain under half of the gap, and the rest is unexplained. V and J calls plus clone size are reproduced from that table; the DNA served to infer D and trimming. Present in this sample are a few hundred thousand clones, about 80% of which were seen just once. In total, the top ten clones hold more than 3% of the sample.

Via the germline V gene (reference sequence), CDR1 is SEHNR and CDR2 FQNEAQ. From the cysteine up to the phenylalanine, the CDR3 has a length of 15 residues. Only the CDR3 portion is preserved as DNA: 45 bases, with reading frame beginning at the first base. The V end gives up 1 base and the J end 5 bases, leaving 7 bases in the junction not matched to a gene. In the case of this clone: Its recognized antigen is unknown. The record has no base qualities; no much larger clone is one base away.

The chain is encoded by TRBV7-9 joined to TRBJ2-7; 8 junctional bases match TRBD2. This receptor was identified in a man between 50 and 59 years old who had recovered from COVID-19. The specimen was PBMCs or T cells enriched from blood (not recorded which). The sequence in DNA is TGTGCCAGCAGCTTAGGGCCGACTAGCGCCAACGAGCAGTACTTC. This gives the protein CASSLGPTSANEQYF.